The present T cell receptor beta chain was sequenced within a study of T cells in Graves' hyperthyroidism and ophthalmopathy. This CDR3 region has 14 residues. Germline CDR1 SGHKS, CDR2 YYEKEE (reference sequence). V shed 3 bases and J 5 bases; nucleotides not matched to a gene: 7. Study-wide results and caveats: A model of 13 V-J pairs discriminated ophthalmopathy from stable hyperthyroidism. Among clonotypes expanded in thyroid above 0.001, most were also found in blood.

RNA transcripts gave rise to amplified TCR beta CDR3 regions. The primer set for the first-round RT-PCR of the TCR CDR3 was HTBI. One entry per CDR3 protein, called by TCRdb with MiXCR from the multiplex PCR reads. The sample includes approximately 640,000 distinct CDR3 sequences, approximately 42% seen only once; the top ten take less than 9%. Researchers barred patients who had uncontrolled infection, other autoimmune disease, pregnancy or lactation. Every diagnosis used clinical symptoms, serum thyroxine and TRAb, thyroid ultrasound and orbital computed tomography. To note about this clonotype: Its antigen remains unidentified.

The chain combines TRBV5-5 with TRBJ1-2; 7 nucleotides agree with TRBD1. The TCR sequence derives from an adult man with Graves' disease, either hyperthyroidism or ophthalmopathy (not recorded which). What was sequenced was peripheral blood or thyroid tissue (not recorded which). The CDR3 region is CASSSDRKGYGYTF. CDR3 bases: TGTGCCAGCAGCTCGGACAGGAAGGGGTATGGCTACACCTTC.